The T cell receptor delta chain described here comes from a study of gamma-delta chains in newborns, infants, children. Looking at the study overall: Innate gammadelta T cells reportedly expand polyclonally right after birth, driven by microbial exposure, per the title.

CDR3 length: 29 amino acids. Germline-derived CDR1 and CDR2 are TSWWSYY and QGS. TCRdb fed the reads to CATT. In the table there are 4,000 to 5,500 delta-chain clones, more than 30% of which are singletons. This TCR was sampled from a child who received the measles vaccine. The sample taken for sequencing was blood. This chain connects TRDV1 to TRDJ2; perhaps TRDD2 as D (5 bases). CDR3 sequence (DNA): TGTGCCCTGACCCCCTGCCCTACATCTCCAATCTTTAGTAACCACTTTCGGCCCTTATCAGAGTCTTTGACAGCACAACTCTTCTTT. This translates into CALTPCPTSPIFSNHFRPLSESLTAQLFF.